One and the same sample provided the 31 T cell receptor beta chains below, sequenced in a study of T cells of healthy individuals. TCRdb analysed the 5' RACE reads with MiXCR anew, one entry per CDR3 protein. Of more than 60,000 distinct CDR3 sequences in the sample, around 15% were seen once. The receptor set was obtained from a human donor in good health.

Only a few counts were recorded for this clonotype. V is TRBV6-5 and J is TRBJ2-2, with D possibly TRBD2 on 5 matching bases. CDR1 is MNHEY, CDR2 SVGAGI, per germline. There are 13 residues in the CDR3. The germline V and J ends were trimmed by 2 bases and 6 bases, with 7 bases remaining between them. The CDR3 DNA sequence: TGTGCCAGCAGTTACGAGGGAGCCGGGGAGCTGTTTTTT. Translated, it gives CASSYEGAGELFF.

In this sample, this clonotype turned up many times. V usage is TRBV4-1 and J usage is TRBJ1-5; D is unclear. V gave up 0 bases and J gave up 6 bases, with 6 bases separating them. CDR3 length equals 13 residues. Germline V gene sequence: CDR1 MGHRA, CDR2 YSYEKL. As DNA, the CDR3 is TGCGCCAGCAGCCAAGATAACGGTCAGCCCCAGCATTTT. It codes for CASSQDNGQPQHF.

This clonotype was observed a few times. The rearrangement joins TRBV6-2 or TRBV6-3 to TRBJ2-3; 10 positions match TRBD2. Germline lookup yields CDR1 MNHEY and CDR2 SVGEGT. V lost 2 bases, J lost 3 bases, and 5 bases stayed unmatched. This CDR3 contains 16 residues. As DNA, the CDR3 is TGTGCCAGCAGTTACGATGCTAGCGGGAGTACAGATACGCAGTATTTT. It encodes CASSYDASGSTDTQYF.

The chain combines TRBV6-4 with TRBJ2-1; 14 nucleotides match TRBD2. V was clipped by 6 bases and J by 6 bases; unmatched bases: 1. Germline V lookup: CDR1 MRHNA, CDR2 SNTAGT. The CDR3 has 14 residues. As DNA, the CDR3 is TGTGCCAGCAGCGGGACTAGCGGGAGCAATGAGCAGTTCTTC. Protein sequence: CASSGTSGSNEQFF.

The chain joins TRBV7-9 to TRBJ2-7, with D possibly being TRBD2 (6 bases). The CDR3 is made up of 13 amino acids. The V end was cut by 4 bases, the J end by 5 bases, with 12 bases between. The germline gives CDR1 SEHNR, CDR2 FQNEAQ (reference sequence). CDR3 sequence reads: CASSSGRTHEQYF. For the CDR3, the DNA is TGTGCCAGCAGCTCGGGGAGGACCCACGAGCAGTACTTC.

This clonotype was counted at least ten times. The rearrangement uses TRBV27 and TRBJ2-3; TRBD2 agrees at 7 bases. Germline V gene lookup returns CDR1 MNHEY and CDR2 SMNVEV (reference sequence). CDR3 size: 14 residues. The V and J ends lost 10 bases and 4 bases, in that order; junction bases with no gene match: 11. DNA for the CDR3: TGTGCCACCGAAAGCGGGGATATACCAGATACGCAGTATTTT. This translates into CATESGDIPDTQYF.

The chain joins TRBV5-1 to TRBJ2-2; D is uncertain. V lost 4 bases and J lost 6, with 13 bases in between. CDR1 SGHRS and CDR2 YFSETQ come from the germline V gene. The CDR3 loop spans 14 amino acids. The CDR3 loop is CASSQQGGAGELFF. The CDR3 DNA reads TGCGCCAGCAGCCAGCAAGGTGGGGCCGGGGAGCTGTTTTTT.

A few counts support this clonotype. V and J are TRBV2 and TRBJ2-7; a weak D match, TRBD2 (7 bases). This CDR3 is built from 18 residues. Per germline, CDR1 SNHLY and CDR2 FYNNEI. Trimming left V 7 bases short and J 5 bases short, with 30 bases between. In nucleotides, the CDR3 is TGTGCCAGCAACCCCGACCCCCCTCGGGGGGCCGCATGGGACGAGCAGTACTTC. Translated: CASNPDPPRGAAWDEQYF.

This clonotype has ten or more counts. The rearrangement joins TRBV28 to TRBJ2-7; 8 positions match TRBD2. V shed 5 bases, J shed 2 bases, and the junction held 5 bases outside the gene matches. This CDR3 is 14 amino acids long. CDR1 is MDHEN, CDR2 SYDVKM, per germline. This chain's CDR3 is CASSPGTRTYEQYF. CDR3 bases: TGTGCCAGCAGTCCCGGGACTAGAACCTACGAGCAGTACTTC.

The rearrangement links TRBV19 to TRBJ2-1; no reliable D call. Trimming took 6 bases from V and 5 from J, leaving 14 bases between them. The CDR3 consists of 14 residues. CDR1 is LNHDA and CDR2 is SQIVND in the germline V gene (reference sequence). Here the CDR3 reads CASRISVVHNEQFF. The CDR3 nucleotides read TGTGCCAGTAGAATCAGCGTTGTCCACAATGAGCAGTTCTTC.

The rearrangement uses TRBV2 and TRBJ2-3; the D is unclear. V shed 2 bases and J shed 6 bases, with 18 bases lying between them. The CDR3 sequence is 16 residues long. Germline V gives CDR1 SNHLY, CDR2 FYNNEI. The CDR3 nucleotides read TGTGCCAGCAGTGAAATCTTGCAGATGCCTATGGATACGCAGTATTTT. Protein sequence: CASSEILQMPMDTQYF.

V gene TRBV29-1 combines with J gene TRBJ1-1, with a weak D call TRBD1 (5 bases). The length of the CDR3 is 13 residues. The V and J ends lost 7 bases and 1 base respectively, with 13 bases between them. Germline-derived CDR1 and CDR2 are SQVTM and ANQGSEA. Here the CDR3 reads CSETQGPNTEAFF. CDR3 DNA sequence: TGCAGCGAGACCCAGGGTCCGAACACTGAAGCTTTCTTT.

This clonotype was counted many times. The chain recombines TRBV7-2 with TRBJ2-1; D gene unclear. Trimming took off 0 bases at V and 9 bases at J, with 12 bases between the two ends. This CDR3 contains 14 residues. The germline CDR1 and CDR2 sequences are SGHTA and FQGNSA. Here the CDR3 reads CASSLAALISEQFF. In DNA, the CDR3 is TGTGCCAGCAGCTTAGCAGCGCTTATTTCTGAGCAGTTCTTC.

The sample holds a few counts of this clonotype. The chain joins TRBV28 to TRBJ1-5; possible D gene TRBD1, 5 bases. The CDR3 contains 13 residues. The germline V and J ends were trimmed by 5 bases and 4 bases, with 9 bases remaining between them. Germline CDR1 reads MDHEN; CDR2 reads SYDVKM. The CDR3 DNA follows: TGTGCCAGCAGTGCAGGGACTAATCAGCCCCAGCATTTT. It yields the protein CASSAGTNQPQHF.

This clonotype has ten or more counts. The CDR3 region is CSVEAKYTDTQYF. The CDR3 DNA sequence: TGCAGCGTTGAGGCTAAATACACAGATACGCAGTATTTT. The chain is built from TRBV29-1 and TRBJ2-3; D gene uncertain. Germline V lookup: CDR1 SQVTM, CDR2 ANQGSEA. CDR3 size: 13 residues. Between the trimmed V and J ends, which lost 3 bases and 2 bases, there was a span of 9 bases.

This clonotype was found a few times. The chain couples TRBV20-1 to TRBJ2-2; 7 nucleotides match TRBD1. V lost 3 bases to trimming and J lost 4 bases; unmatched junction nucleotides: 5. Looked up from germline, CDR1 is DFQATT and CDR2 is SNEGSKA (reference sequence). This CDR3 spans 14 amino acids. The CDR3 sequence is CSASLYRGTGELFF. CDR3 coding DNA: TGCAGTGCTAGTTTATACAGGGGCACCGGGGAGCTGTTTTTT.

The sample holds many counts of this clonotype. CDR3 in amino acids: CASGTSSGVGSYNEQFF. CDR3 DNA: TGTGCCAGCGGAACGAGCTCAGGGGTTGGCTCCTACAATGAGCAGTTCTTC. This sequence joins TRBV12-3 or TRBV12-4 and TRBJ2-1, with a weak D call TRBD1 (6 bases). The CDR3 contains 17 residues. V lost 8 bases and J lost 0, with 20 bases in between.

This clonotype was seen only a few times. The CDR3 region has the DNA TGTGCCAGCAGCTTGGCCGGGATAAACACCATATATTTT. Its protein is CASSLAGINTIYF. V gene TRBV5-5 combines with J gene TRBJ1-3; D ambiguous. This CDR3 is built from 13 residues. Trimming stripped 0 bases from V and 6 bases from J, with 7 bases between. Germline V gene sequence: CDR1 SGHKS, CDR2 YYEKEE (reference sequence).

Many counts were recorded for this clonotype. The CDR3 coding sequence is TGCGCCAGCAGCCAAGATCTACGAAGGACCCAGTACTTC. Encoded protein: CASSQDLRRTQYF. The rearrangement uses TRBV4-1 and TRBJ2-5; D unclear. The CDR3 contains 13 residues. Germline V CDR1 and CDR2: MGHRA, YSYEKL. Trimming removed 0 bases from V and 7 bases from J, with 9 bases in between.

This clonotype occurred a few times. The gene calls are TRBV7-3 and TRBJ2-2, with D possibly being TRBD1 (5 bases). Germline V gene data show CDR1 as SGHTA and CDR2 as FQGTGA. The length of the CDR3 is 14 residues. Trimming took off 6 bases at V and 7 bases at J, with 15 bases between the two ends. CDR3 in amino acids: CASRTDSVIGELFF. The CDR3 bases are TGTGCCAGCAGAACAGACAGTGTAATCGGGGAGCTGTTTTTT.

This clonotype was observed at least ten times. The chain links TRBV4-3 to TRBJ2-5; TRBD2 matches at 12 bases. With V trimmed by 4 bases and J by 5 bases, 20 bases remained unmatched. Per the germline V gene, CDR1 is LGHNA and CDR2 is YSLEER. The CDR3 is 20 residues long. The DNA of the CDR3 is TGCGCCAGCAGCCTACGTACCCCGACTAGCGGGAGTTATGCGAGCGAGACCCAGTACTTC. Translation: CASSLRTPTSGSYASETQYF.

This clonotype has a handful of counts. This chain connects TRBV29-1 to TRBJ1-2; D is unclear. V was trimmed by 5 bases and J by 3 bases, leaving 7 bases between them. CDR1 is SQVTM, CDR2 ANQGSEA, per germline. This CDR3 has 11 residues. In nucleotides, the CDR3 is TGCAGCGTTAGGGTGTACTATGGCTACACCTTC. As protein: CSVRVYYGYTF.

This clonotype was recorded a few times. The rearrangement uses TRBV7-9 and TRBJ2-7, with a weak D call TRBD1 (6 bases). Germline CDR1 and CDR2: SEHNR and FQNEAQ (reference sequence). The length of the CDR3 is 14 residues. V was shortened by 5 bases and J by 5 bases, with 16 bases between the two germline ends. CDR3 bases: TGTGCCAGCAGCCACCAGGGTAGGGACAACGAGCAGTACTTC. Translation gives CASSHQGRDNEQYF.

This clonotype was recorded a few times. The rearrangement links TRBV4-1 to TRBJ1-4; 9 bases map to TRBD1. Germline-derived CDR1 and CDR2 are MGHRA and YSYEKL. The CDR3 has 15 amino acids. The V and J ends lost 2 bases and 7 bases, in that order; junction bases with no gene match: 5. The CDR3 here is CASSQTQGAREKLFF. The DNA of the CDR3 is TGCGCCAGCAGCCAAACACAGGGGGCGCGTGAAAAACTGTTTTTT.

Points on this clonotype: Germline and junction disagree at one end, which may indicate a read error. The CDR3 protein is CASSLRGQASYDQYF. The CDR3 DNA reads as TGTGCCAGCAGTTTACGGGGGCAGGCCTCCTACGATCAGTACTTC. The V call is TRBV27, the J call TRBJ2-7; either TRBD1 or TRBD2 may supply D (6 bases each). The CDR3 has 15 residues. Germline V gene lookup returns CDR1 MNHEY and CDR2 SMNVEV (reference sequence).

This clonotype was detected a few times. The J gene is TRBJ2-7, the V gene TRBV9; TRBD1 aligns across 7 bases. The trim removed 0 bases at V and 3 bases at J, leaving 6 bases unmatched. The CDR3 has 15 residues. Germline V gives CDR1 SGDLS, CDR2 YYNGEE. The CDR3 sequence: CASSVVVQGVYEQYF. CDR3 coding DNA: TGTGCCAGCAGCGTAGTCGTCCAGGGGGTCTACGAGCAGTACTTC.

This clonotype was recorded many times. The CDR3 loop is CASSYRGRVEEKLFF. DNA for the CDR3: TGTGCCAGCAGTTACCGAGGCAGGGTGGAAGAAAAACTGTTTTTT. The chain has TRBV6-5 and TRBJ1-4, with D maybe TRBD1 (5 bases). This CDR3 has 15 residues. CDR1 MNHEY and CDR2 SVGAGI come from the germline V gene. With 2 bases removed from V and 8 bases from J, the gap between germline ends came to 15 bases.

Comments on this clonotype: Since a much larger clone is just one base distant, this may be a read error. V usage is TRBV25-1 and J usage is TRBJ2-1, with a weak D call TRBD1 (5 bases). The germline V and J ends were trimmed by 0 bases and 10 bases, with 13 bases remaining between them. The CDR3 is made up of 14 amino acids. Germline V gene lookup returns CDR1 MGHDK and CDR2 SYGVNS. CDR3 in amino acids: CASSEYFDSYEQFF. The CDR3 nucleotides are TGTGCCAGCAGTGAATATTTTGACAGCTACGAGCAGTTCTTC.

The chain uses TRBV11-1 and TRBJ2-7, with 8 bases lining up with TRBD1. In germline, CDR1 is SGHAT, CDR2 FQDESV (reference sequence). CDR3 length: 14 amino acids. Trimming at V came to 4 bases and at J to 4 bases, leaving 6 bases not matched to a gene. The CDR3 DNA is TGTGCCAGCAGCTCAGGACAGGGTTTTTACGAGCAGTACTTC. Its protein product is CASSSGQGFYEQYF.

This clonotype was observed many times. The V and J genes are TRBV12-3 or TRBV12-4 and TRBJ2-1; perhaps TRBD2 as D (6 bases). Between the trimmed V and J ends, which lost 1 base and 1 base, there was a span of 11 bases. This CDR3 region has 16 residues. The chain's CDR3 is CASSLVRAGSYNEQFF. The CDR3 coding sequence is TGTGCCAGCAGTTTAGTGAGGGCGGGATCCTACAATGAGCAGTTCTTC.

This clonotype has just a few counts. The V gene is TRBV6-4, the J gene TRBJ1-1; unclear D gene. There are 11 residues in the CDR3. Germline V CDR1 and CDR2: MRHNA, SNTAGT. The V gene lost 6 bases and the J gene lost 7 bases, with 9 bases spanning the gap. The CDR3 is CASSSGGEAFF. CDR3 nucleotides: TGTGCCAGCAGCTCAGGAGGTGAAGCTTTCTTT.